What follows are 18 T cell receptor beta chains derived from one specimen sequenced in a study of blood T cell repertoires in COVID-19. Assay used: immunoSEQ multiplex PCR; TCRdb lists only in-frame clones, some missing. The data show fewer than 250,000 clones, roughly 90% seen once. The source material was PBMCs or T cells enriched from blood (not recorded which). These receptors all come from a woman aged 18-29 years who had recovered from COVID-19.

Notes on this clone: Other DNA sequences in the sample encode the same CDR3. The chain uses TRBV6-4 and TRBJ2-2; TRBD2 matches 8 bases. V was pared by 3 bases and J by 4 bases, with 1 base of the junction left unmatched. Germline V CDR1 and CDR2: MRHNA, SNTAGT. The CDR3 consists of 14 residues. DNA of the CDR3: TGTGCCAGCAGTGAGGCGGGGGGCACCGGGGAGCTGTTTTTT. This encodes CASSEAGGTGELFF.

The chain combines TRBV18 with TRBJ2-5, with 10 bases matching TRBD2. The length of the CDR3 is 14 residues. Trimming took 5 bases from V and 2 from J; bases not matched to a gene: 2. Germline CDR1 is KGHSH and CDR2 is LQKENI. CDR3 in DNA: TGTGCCAGCTCATTGACTAGCGGGCAAGAGACCCAGTACTTC. The encoded protein is CASSLTSGQETQYF.

The genes are TRBV7-9 and TRBJ2-4; perhaps TRBD1 as D (5 bases). The CDR3 loop spans 15 amino acids. CDR1 is SEHNR, CDR2 FQNEAQ, per germline (reference sequence). Trimming removed 0 bases from V and 0 bases from J, with 6 bases in between. CDR3 region: CASSLAREAKNIQYF. The CDR3 DNA reads TGTGCCAGCAGCTTAGCCAGGGAAGCCAAAAACATTCAGTACTTC.

The V gene is TRBV6-6, the J gene TRBJ2-6; D is possibly TRBD1 (6 bases). V was clipped by 5 bases and J by 1 base, with 15 bases between them. Germline values: CDR1 MNHNY, CDR2 SVGAGI (reference sequence). The CDR3 runs to 17 residues. CDR3: CASSQGWGRSGANVLTF. The CDR3 DNA sequence: TGTGCCAGCAGTCAGGGGTGGGGAAGGTCTGGGGCCAACGTCCTGACTTTC.

This clone was counted a few times. This sequence joins TRBV5-4 and TRBJ1-6, with D tentatively TRBD1 (5 bases). V was pared by 0 bases and J by 7 bases, with 14 bases between. The CDR3 runs 16 residues. Germline V gives CDR1 SGHNT, CDR2 YYREEE (reference sequence). CDR3 region: CASSLGVAGRNSPLHF. In nucleotides, the CDR3 is TGTGCCAGCAGCTTGGGGGTAGCAGGGAGGAATTCACCCCTCCACTTT.

J is TRBJ2-7 and V is TRBV9; D gene unclear. CDR1 and CDR2 (germline): SGDLS, YYNGEE. V was cut by 0 bases and J by 2 bases, with 12 bases left in between. The CDR3 length is 15 residues. CDR3: CASSVGFGRTYEQYF. CDR3 in DNA: TGTGCCAGCAGCGTAGGATTCGGCAGGACCTACGAGCAGTACTTC.

Written as DNA, the CDR3 is TGTGCCAGCAGCACGACAGGGGGCGAGCAGTACTTC. Its protein is CASSTTGGEQYF. J is TRBJ2-7 and V is TRBV5-6; 9 bases are a match to TRBD1. Germline V gives CDR1 SGHDT, CDR2 YYEEEE. V shed 4 bases and J 6 bases; nucleotides not matched to a gene: 2. The CDR3 runs 12 residues.

Here the CDR3 DNA reads TGTGCCACCAAGGACCCGAGGGATAATTCACCCCTCCACTTT. Translation: CATKDPRDNSPLHF. The chain employs TRBV10-3 and TRBJ1-6; no reliable D call. This CDR3 has 14 amino acids. CDR1 and CDR2 (germline): ENHRY, SYGVKD. V shed 10 bases and J shed 5 bases, with 15 bases lying between them.

The V and J genes are TRBV5-6 and TRBJ1-6; TRBD1 might be the D (6 bases). V dropped 2 bases and J dropped 5 bases, with 17 bases sitting between them. Germline loops: CDR1 SGHDT, CDR2 YYEEEE. This CDR3 has 17 amino acids. CDR3 coding DNA: TGTGCCAGCAGCTTTGGCCCACGAGCAGGGGATAATTCACCCCTCCACTTT. It encodes CASSFGPRAGDNSPLHF.

The chain couples TRBV29-1 to TRBJ1-6; possibly TRBD1 for D (6 bases). V shed 5 bases and J shed 0 bases, with 11 bases lying between them. CDR1 is SQVTM and CDR2 is ANQGSEA in the germline V gene. The CDR3 extends over 15 amino acids. The CDR3 nucleotides are TGCAGCGTTAAGGACAGCAGCTCCTATAATTCACCCCTCCACTTT. Translation: CSVKDSSSYNSPLHF.

This clone appeared once. The chain has TRBV7-9 and TRBJ1-1, with D possibly matching TRBD1 (5 bases). V lost 4 bases and J lost 6, with 9 bases in between. Germline V lookup: CDR1 SEHNR, CDR2 FQNEAQ (reference sequence). CDR3 length: 12 residues. The chain's CDR3 is CASSSGMAEAFF. The CDR3 DNA follows: TGTGCCAGCAGCTCAGGGATGGCTGAAGCTTTCTTT.

V is TRBV9 and J is TRBJ1-1; 7 nucleotides align to TRBD1. Germline assignment: CDR1 SGDLS and CDR2 YYNGEE. This CDR3 spans 16 amino acids. The J segment lost 0 bases and the V segment lost 3 bases, leaving 8 bases of the junction unmatched. The CDR3 region has the DNA TGTGCCAGCAGCGGACGACAGGGCGGGATGAACACTGAAGCTTTCTTT. As protein: CASSGRQGGMNTEAFF.

V is TRBV5-3 and J is TRBJ1-5; D not resolved. TRBV5-3 is annotated as an ORF whose role is uncertain. The CDR3 has 13 residues. Trimming left V 0 bases short and J 11 bases short, with 12 bases between. CDR3 region: CARSLGRGLAQHF. Written as DNA, the CDR3 is TGTGCCAGAAGCTTGGGTCGGGGATTAGCCCAGCATTTT.

CDR3: CASSLELSPLHF. In nucleotides, the CDR3 is TGTGCCAGCAGCTTAGAACTTTCACCCCTCCACTTT. The rearrangement links TRBV11-2 to TRBJ1-6; D call uncertain. V dropped 0 bases and J dropped 9 bases, with 3 bases sitting between them. Germline CDR1 SGHAT, CDR2 FQNNGV. The CDR3 loop spans 12 amino acids.

The rearrangement uses TRBV7-3 and TRBJ2-2; the match to TRBD2 covers 15 bases. The CDR3 length is 18 residues. CDR1 is SGHTA and CDR2 is FQGTGA in the germline V gene. The V and J ends lost 5 bases and 4 bases, in that order; junction bases with no gene match: 8. The CDR3 DNA is TGTGCCAGCAGCCCAGGACTAGCGGGGGGGCCCTCCACCGGGGAGCTGTTTTTT. It yields the protein CASSPGLAGGPSTGELFF.

The CDR3 is CASSPLAGGNEQYF. CDR3 in DNA: TGTGCCAGCAGCCCCTTAGCGGGGGGAAACGAGCAGTACTTC. The J gene is TRBJ2-7, the V gene TRBV14; 10 nucleotides align to TRBD2. This CDR3 has 14 amino acids. Germline lookup yields CDR1 SGHDN and CDR2 FVKESK. Unmatched junction bases numbered 5, after V lost 4 bases and J lost 5 bases.

This chain joins TRBV18 and TRBJ2-1; 9 positions match TRBD2. V lost 3 bases and J lost 8; bases outside the gene matches: 14. Germline loops: CDR1 KGHSH, CDR2 LQKENI. This CDR3 spans 17 amino acids. The CDR3 region is CASSPRPGASGDYEQFF. CDR3 DNA sequence: TGTGCCAGCTCACCCCGACCGGGGGCTAGCGGGGACTATGAGCAGTTCTTC.

The CDR3 here is CASSPGPTGTEAFF. CDR3 sequence (DNA): TGTGCCAGCAGTCCCGGCCCTACGGGCACTGAAGCTTTCTTT. V is TRBV2 and J is TRBJ1-1; no reliable D call. The CDR3 is 14 amino acids. CDR1 is SNHLY and CDR2 is FYNNEI in the germline V gene. Trimming stripped 5 bases from V and 4 bases from J, with 14 bases between.